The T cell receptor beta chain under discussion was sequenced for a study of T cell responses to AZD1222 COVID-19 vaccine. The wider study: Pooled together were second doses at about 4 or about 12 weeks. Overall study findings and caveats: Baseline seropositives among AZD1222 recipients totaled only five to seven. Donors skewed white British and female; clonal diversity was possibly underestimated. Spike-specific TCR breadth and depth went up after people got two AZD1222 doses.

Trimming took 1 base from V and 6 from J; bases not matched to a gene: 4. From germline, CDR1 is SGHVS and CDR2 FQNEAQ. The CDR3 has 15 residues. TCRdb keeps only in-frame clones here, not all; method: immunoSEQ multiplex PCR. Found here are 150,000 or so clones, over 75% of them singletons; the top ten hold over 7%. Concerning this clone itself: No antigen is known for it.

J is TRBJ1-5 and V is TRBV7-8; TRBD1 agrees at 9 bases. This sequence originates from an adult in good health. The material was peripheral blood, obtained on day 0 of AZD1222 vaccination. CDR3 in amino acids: CASSLGGQGGQPQHF. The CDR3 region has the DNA TGTGCCAGCAGCTTAGGGGGACAGGGTGGTCAGCCCCAGCATTTT.